A single sample is the source of the 13 T cell receptor beta chains below, sequenced in a study of blood T cell repertoires in COVID-19. TCRdb's table, derived via immunoSEQ multiplex PCR, lists solely in-frame clones and lacks some. The sample lists 200,000 or so clones; around 84% were seen once. The sample consisted of peripheral blood. The receptors derive from a man older than 75 with acute or convalescent COVID-19.

This chain links TRBV6-5 with TRBJ2-5; the D gene is possibly TRBD2 (5 bases). CDR1 MNHEY and CDR2 SVGAGI come from the germline V gene. Trimming pared 8 bases from V and 4 bases from J, leaving 17 bases between. This CDR3 is 14 amino acids long. Written as DNA, the CDR3 is TGTGCCAGCGGCGGTTCGAGGGCAGGAGAGACCCAGTACTTC. This gives the protein CASGGSRAGETQYF.

The chain combines TRBV28 with TRBJ2-1, with D possibly matching TRBD1 (6 bases). The V end was cut by 7 bases, the J end by 4 bases, with 20 bases between. Germline V gene data show CDR1 as MDHEN and CDR2 as SYDVKM. This CDR3 contains 16 residues. Written as DNA, the CDR3 is TGTGCCAGCACCAGGGGTAGAAGAGCCCCTTACAATGAGCAGTTCTTC. Protein product: CASTRGRRAPYNEQFF. The whole variable domain, filled in from reference TRBV28 and TRBJ2-1, reads DVKVTQSSRYLVKRTGEKVFLECVQDMDHENMFWYRQDPGLGLRLIYFSYDVKMKEKGDIPEGYSVSREKKERFSLILESASTNQTSMYLCASTRGRRAPYNEQFFGPGTRLTVL.

This chain uses TRBV2 with TRBJ2-7; 8 nucleotides match TRBD1. Germline V lookup: CDR1 SNHLY, CDR2 FYNNEI. This CDR3 is 14 amino acids long. The V gene end was trimmed by 7 bases and the J gene end by 3 bases; junction bases not matched to a gene: 8. CDR3 DNA: TGTGCCAGCACCCGCGGACAGGGAAACTACGAGCAGTACTTC. This gives the protein CASTRGQGNYEQYF.

The chain couples TRBV27 to TRBJ2-3, with D possibly TRBD2 on 5 matching bases. The V end lost 3 bases, the J end lost 0 bases, and 7 bases lay between the germline ends. Germline CDR1 reads MNHEY; CDR2 reads SMNVEV (reference sequence). The CDR3 spans 14 residues. CDR3 sequence reads: CASSFSASTDTQYF. The CDR3 DNA sequence: TGTGCCAGCAGTTTTAGCGCGAGCACAGATACGCAGTATTTT.

The chain combines TRBV2 with TRBJ2-7; 7 nucleotides align to TRBD1. Germline CDR1 is SNHLY and CDR2 is FYNNEI. With 7 bases clipped from V and 4 bases from J, the junction kept 13 bases outside the gene matches. The CDR3 contains 15 residues. The CDR3 reads CASIVTRDSNYEQYV. The CDR3 DNA sequence: TGTGCCAGCATCGTGACGAGGGACAGTAATTACGAGCAGTACGTC.

The gene calls are TRBV2 and TRBJ2-7; 9 bases are shared with TRBD1. The ends lost 8 bases at V and 7 bases at J; junction bases unmatched: 9. Germline-derived CDR1 and CDR2 are SNHLY and FYNNEI. This CDR3 comprises 13 residues. The CDR3 DNA is TGTGCCAGCTCGGGACAGGGAGTTAGGGAGCAGTACTTC. Amino acids: CASSGQGVREQYF.

The V and J genes are TRBV28 and TRBJ2-5; D is possibly TRBD2 (8 bases). V lost 2 bases and J lost 6, with 19 bases in between. The CDR3 has 16 amino acids. Germline loops: CDR1 MDHEN, CDR2 SYDVKM. CDR3 nucleotide sequence: TGTGCCAGCAGTTTAATGCTAGGGGGCGGGAGGCAGACCCAGTACTTC. This codes for CASSLMLGGGRQTQYF.

The chain has TRBV15 and TRBJ2-3, with 9 bases matching TRBD2. Germline CDR1 reads LNHNV; CDR2 reads YYDKDF (reference sequence). With 7 bases clipped from V and 7 bases from J, the junction kept 24 bases outside the gene matches. This CDR3 has 19 amino acids. This CDR3 reads CATTRLEASGTFNEYTQYF. The CDR3 DNA reads TGTGCCACCACAAGATTGGAGGCTAGCGGGACATTTAATGAATATACGCAGTATTTT.

The J gene is TRBJ2-5, the V gene TRBV28; TRBD2 aligns across 12 bases. This CDR3 is 15 amino acids long. V dropped 6 bases and J dropped 6; count of bases not matched to a gene: 8. In germline, CDR1 is MDHEN, CDR2 SYDVKM. As DNA, the CDR3 is TGTGCCAGCAGAAGACTAGCGGGAGATGTGAAGACCCAGTACTTC. It yields the protein CASRRLAGDVKTQYF.

In its sample, this clone was seen a few times. The rearrangement links TRBV30 to TRBJ1-4; TRBD1 might be the D (6 bases). The germline gives CDR1 GTSNPN, CDR2 SVGIG (reference sequence). The CDR3 spans 13 residues. The CDR3: CAGRGHHNEKLFF. The CDR3 region has the DNA TGTGCTGGAAGGGGACACCATAATGAAAAACTGTTTTTT.

This chain connects TRBV19 to TRBJ1-5; D may be TRBD1 (5 bases). The CDR3 contains 15 residues. Germline CDR1 LNHDA, CDR2 SQIVND (reference sequence). V gave up 5 bases and J gave up 3 bases, with 14 bases separating them. The CDR3, as DNA: TGTGCCAGTAGTCCTGGACAACGGAACAATCAGCCCCAGCATTTT. Translation: CASSPGQRNNQPQHF. Combining the CDR3 with reference TRBV19 and TRBJ1-5 gives the whole variable domain DGGITQSPKYLFRKEGQNVTLSCEQNLNHDAMYWYRQDPGQGLRLIYYSQIVNDFQKGDIAEGYSVSREKKESFPLTVTSAQKNPTAFYLCASSPGQRNNQPQHFGDGTRLSIL.

The CDR3 sequence: CASSYGRFYNEQFF. Written as DNA, the CDR3 is TGTGCCAGCAGTTACGGCAGATTTTACAATGAGCAGTTCTTC. This chain joins TRBV6-2 or TRBV6-3 and TRBJ2-1; D gene uncertain. V lost 2 bases to trimming and J lost 4 bases, with 9 bases between them. This CDR3 is built from 14 residues. The germline CDR1 and CDR2 sequences are MNHEY and SVGEGT.

V usage is TRBV7-7 and J usage is TRBJ2-2, with 8 bases lining up with TRBD1. J gave up 2 bases and V 4 bases, and 3 bases lay outside the gene matches. CDR3 length: 15 amino acids. Germline values: CDR1 SSHAT, CDR2 FNYEAQ (reference sequence). Here the CDR3 DNA reads TGTGCCAGCAGCTCCGGACAGGGCAACACCGGGGAGCTGTTTTTT. Amino acids: CASSSGQGNTGELFF.